The rows below give T cell receptor beta chains drawn from one sample of a study of blood T cell repertoires in COVID-19. The data were produced by immunoSEQ multiplex PCR, yet TCRdb's version contains in-frame clones alone and is incomplete. The sample has some 71,000 clones; roughly nine tenths are singletons. Sequenced: peripheral blood. Receptors were obtained from a woman between 18 and 30 years old with acute or convalescent COVID-19. Each CDR3 is given with its conserved first and last residue. The D gene is left open where the match is weak. Clone size, where shown, is once, few, many, or a class for clones that have expanded.

>.|TRBJ1-1|TRBV7-8|TRBD1
TGTGCCAGCAGCTTACGAAGACAGGGCGGGACTGAAGCTTTCTTT
CASSLRRQGGTEAFF
>.|TRBJ1-1|TRBV6-2/TRBV6-3|.
TGTGCCAGCAGTTACGGCGGGGTGAACACTGAAGCTTTCTTT
CASSYGGVNTEAFF
>once|TRBJ2-3|TRBV20-1|.
TGCAGTGCTAGTCGCCCTTCCACATCAGTCTCAGATACGCAGTATTTT
CSASRPSTSVSDTQYF
>.|TRBJ2-3|TRBV24-1|.
TGTGCCACCAGTGATTCCTCTTGGAGGGGGGGCCCTAGCACAGATACGCAGTATTTT
CATSDSSWRGGPSTDTQYF
>.|TRBJ1-4|TRBV7-9|.
TGTGCCAGCAGCCCTACAGTCGGTGAAAAACTGTTTTTT
CASSPTVGEKLFF
>.|TRBJ1-1|TRBV30|.
TGTGCCTGGAGTGTCCTGTTGAACACTGAAGCTTTCTTT
CAWSVLLNTEAFF
>.|TRBJ2-7|TRBV15|TRBD2
TGTGCCACCAGCAGAGGAATAGTAGCGGGGGGCCCCGGGTTTTCCGAGCAGTACTTC
CATSRGIVAGGPGFSEQYF
>.|TRBJ1-2|TRBV28|.
TGTGCCAGCAGTTCGACAGGTCCTGGCTACACCTTC
CASSSTGPGYTF
>.|TRBJ1-2|TRBV4-2|TRBD1
TGTGCCAGCAGCCAAGATTCGGGCAGGGGGTATCACTATGGCTACACCTTC
CASSQDSGRGYHYGYTF
>.|TRBJ1-6|TRBV11-2|.
TGTGCCAGCAGCTCGAGAGGACAGCCGGATAATTCACCCCTCCACTTT
CASSSRGQPDNSPLHF
>.|TRBJ1-1|TRBV27|.
TGTGCCAGCAGTTTATCGGGAGGACTCCACACTGAAGCTTTCTTT
CASSLSGGLHTEAFF
>few|TRBJ1-5|TRBV12-2|.
TGTGCAAGTCGCTTATTCAGCCAGGCAAATCAGCCCCAGCATTTT
CASRLFSQANQPQHF
>once|TRBJ2-1|TRBV6-1|.
TGTACCAGCAGTGAACCTCCGGCTCAGTCCGGACTTGAGCAGTTCTTC
CTSSEPPAQSGLEQFF
>.|TRBJ2-1|TRBV4-1|.
TGCGCCAGCAGCCAAGCCCAACTACGCTCCTACAATGAGCAGTTCTTC
CASSQAQLRSYNEQFF
>once|TRBJ2-6|TRBV5-6|.
TGTGCCAGCAGCTTCCGGAGTAGCTCTGGGGCCAACGTCCTGACTTTC
CASSFRSSSGANVLTF
>.|TRBJ2-3|TRBV27|TRBD2
TGTGCCAGCAGCGGACTAGCGGGAGGGCGGGATACGCAGTATTTT
CASSGLAGGRDTQYF
>.|TRBJ1-1|TRBV2|.
TGTGCCAGCAGTACAGGGTACACTGAAGCTTTCTTT
CASSTGYTEAFF
>.|TRBJ2-3|TRBV5-5|TRBD1
TGTGCCAGCAGCTCAGGGACAGGGAGCACAGATACGCAGTATTTT
CASSSGTGSTDTQYF
>.|TRBJ1-1|TRBV10-3|.
TGTGCCATCAGTGCTAATGGGGGGGCGAACACTGAAGCTTTCTTT
CAISANGGANTEAFF
>.|TRBJ1-2|TRBV15|.
TGTGCCACCAGCAGAGATTGGGGGGGCTATGGCTACACCTTC
CATSRDWGGYGYTF
>once|TRBJ1-1|TRBV2|TRBD1
TGTGCCAGCAGTGATAGGTCACAGGGGGTCGGTGAAGCTTTCTTT
CASSDRSQGVGEAFF
>.|TRBJ1-4|TRBV7-8|.
TGTGCCAGCAGCTTAGGAGGCCTTTTGATGTTGGGCGGGGGTGGTGAAAAACTGTTTTTT
CASSLGGLLMLGGGGEKLFF
>.|TRBJ1-6|TRBV28|.
TGTGCCAGCAGTTTCCCCGGGGTCCTTAATTCACCCCTCCACTTT
CASSFPGVLNSPLHF
>.|TRBJ2-7|TRBV2|TRBD1
TGTGCCAGCAGTGCACCAACCGATTATGGACAGGGATACGAGCAGTACTTC
CASSAPTDYGQGYEQYF
>once|TRBJ1-5|TRBV6-1|TRBD1
TGTGCCAGCAGTGAAATATTTGACAGGGAGGACGGCAATCAGCCCCAGCATTTT
CASSEIFDREDGNQPQHF
>.|TRBJ2-5|TRBV7-2|.
TGTGCCAGCAGCTTGGGGGGGCGGCGCGGGAGTGAGACCCAGTACTTC
CASSLGGRRGSETQYF
>.|TRBJ2-7|TRBV6-2/TRBV6-3|TRBD2
TGTGCCAGCAGTTCGAGACTAGCGGGGCTGTATGAGCAGTACTTC
CASSSRLAGLYEQYF
>few|TRBJ2-7|TRBV7-9|.
TGTGCCAGCAGCTATACAGGGACCTACGAGCAGTACTTC
CASSYTGTYEQYF
>.|TRBJ1-4|TRBV28|.
TGTGCCAGCAAATCCAGGACTTTTGCAACTAATGAAAAACTGTTTTTT
CASKSRTFATNEKLFF
>.|TRBJ2-2|TRBV29-1|TRBD2
TGCAGCGTTGAAGTCGGTAGCGGGACGAACACCGGGGAGCTGTTTTTT
CSVEVGSGTNTGELFF
>.|TRBJ2-5|TRBV5-6|.
TGTGCCAGCAGCTTGTTTCCGGGACAAAAGGAGACCCAGTACTTC
CASSLFPGQKETQYF
>.|TRBJ1-1|TRBV10-3|TRBD1
TGTGCCATCAGTGAGTCTGCGACAGGGGGCACTGAAGCTTTCTTT
CAISESATGGTEAFF
>.|TRBJ2-1|TRBV7-2|.
TGTGCCAGCAGCTTCCGTATGAATGAGCAGTTCTTC
CASSFRMNEQFF
>.|TRBJ1-4|TRBV6-1|TRBD1
TGTGCCAGCAGTGACCGGGACAGGGATGAAAAACTGTTTTTT
CASSDRDRDEKLFF
>.|TRBJ1-3|TRBV6-6|.
TGTGCCAGCACCCCGCAGGGAGGGGGTTTATCTAACACCATATATTTT
CASTPQGGGLSNTIYF
>once|TRBJ2-1|TRBV7-8|TRBD2
TGTGCCAGCAGCCCTAAGGGGAGGGTTTGGGGCAATGAGCAGTTCTTC
CASSPKGRVWGNEQFF
>few|TRBJ2-7|TRBV6-2/TRBV6-3|TRBD2
TGTGCCAGCAGTTACAAAAGACTAGCGGGAGGGACTAATTACGAGCAGTACTTC
CASSYKRLAGGTNYEQYF
>.|TRBJ2-2|TRBV5-1|.
TGCGCCAGCAGCCCCTGGCCGCGGACAGTCACCGGGGAGCTGTTTTTT
CASSPWPRTVTGELFF
>.|TRBJ2-7|TRBV7-2|.
TGTGCCAGCAGCTTAGGATTTGGTAGCTCCTACGAGCAGTACTTC
CASSLGFGSSYEQYF
>.|TRBJ1-1|TRBV5-5|.
TGTGCCAGCAGCTTGTCCGTGGCGAACACTGAAGCTTTCTTT
CASSLSVANTEAFF
>.|TRBJ1-2|TRBV5-4|TRBD1
TGTGCCAGCAGCTTGGTAGGGGACAGGGGCTATGGCTACACCTTC
CASSLVGDRGYGYTF
>.|TRBJ1-4|TRBV6-5|.
TGTGCCACCCGAGGACAGACGGAGAAAAAACTGTTTTTT
CATRGQTEKKLFF
>.|TRBJ1-3|TRBV19|.
TGTGCCAGTAGCCCAGATTCTTTCTCTGGAAACACCATATATTTT
CASSPDSFSGNTIYF
>.|TRBJ2-7|TRBV7-6|.
TGTGCCAGCAGCGCCCGGCCGTCGACAGCCTACGAGCAGTACTTC
CASSARPSTAYEQYF
>.|TRBJ2-7|TRBV7-9|.
TGTGCCAGCAGCTTACCTCGGGAACACGAGCAGTACTTC
CASSLPREHEQYF
>.|TRBJ2-5|TRBV7-2|.
TGTGCCAGCAGCCTGAGGGTTCTGTCAGAGACCCAGTACTTC
CASSLRVLSETQYF
>.|TRBJ1-5|TRBV2|.
TGCGCAAGTCGGGGGGATAGCAATCAGCCCCAGCATTTT
CASRGDSNQPQHF
>.|TRBJ1-1|TRBV19|TRBD1
TGTGCCAGTAGGACCCAACGACAGGGAGGCACTGAAGCTTTCTTT
CASRTQRQGGTEAFF